The T cell receptor (beta chain) described here comes from a study of beta chain features in type 1 diabetes. General study points: Researchers report that Type 1 diabetes patients had moderately but significantly shorter TCRB CDR3s across all four CD4+ subsets.

This clone was picked up a small number of times. Antigen specificity is unknown. Every participating donor gave one draw, a heparinised blood sample averaging around 0.11 L. It was via CD45RO/CCR7/CD25/CD127/CD95/CD27 that CD4+ naive, central memory, regulatory and stem cell-like memory cells were sorted. CDR1 and CDR2 from the germline V gene are SQVTM and ANQGSEA. V dropped 5 bases and J dropped 4; count of bases not matched to a gene: 4. The CDR3 is made up of 13 amino acids. Expressed TCRB transcripts were sequenced after all isolated RNA was converted to cDNA. The assay was immunoSEQ multiplex PCR, and TCRdb's table has in-frame clones only and misses some. The sample has about 44,000 clones, 51% seen once.

This chain links TRBV29-1 with TRBJ1-4, with 7 bases fitting TRBD1. This sequence originates from a woman aged 18-29 years in good health. Source material: Tregs from blood. Here the CDR3 reads CSVSGGNNEKLFF. In nucleotides, the CDR3 is TGCAGCGTTTCAGGGGGTAATAATGAAAAACTGTTTTTT.